This T cell receptor beta chain was captured in a study of blood T cell repertoires in COVID-19. As handled by the study authors: The assay estimated nucleated cells by amplifying reference gene primers. Libraries were prepared by immunoSEQ multiplex PCR; TCRdb keeps only in-frame clonotypes and omits some of them. Clone size and V and J calls were adopted from that table, with D and trimming inferred from the DNA. Among 110,000 to 150,000 clones listed, over 80% were seen once. Sequencing was performed on peripheral blood. This receptor was identified in an elderly woman with acute or convalescent COVID-19.

The CDR3, as DNA: TGTGCTAGTGGTTGGTTAAGGGACAGGGCTCACAATGAGCAGTTCTTC. Translation: CASGWLRDRAHNEQFF. This rearrangement joins TRBV12-5 to TRBJ2-1, with 9 positions matching TRBD1. The V gene's germline CDR1 is LGHNT and CDR2 FRNRAP. Losses at the gene ends were 4 bases for V and 5 bases for J; bases not matched to a gene: 9. This CDR3 region has 16 residues.